This T cell receptor (beta chain) stems from a study of blood T cells in healthy people across ages. As for this clonotype: Its antigen is undetermined.

Study findings and constraints: With age, beta diversity per million T cells declined roughly linearly, significantly by 35 to 40. For the donors, CMV status was unknown and possibly confounded expanded clonotype changes. It was not possible, with unsorted PBMCs, to conclusively compare naive and antigen-experienced cells.

Using a J-beta primer mix together with a sample-barcoded 5' primer, a second PCR was run for roughly 6 to 12 cycles. TCRdb recomputed calls from the 5' RACE reads with MiXCR, one row per CDR3 protein. The sample lists approximately 1.5 million distinct CDR3 sequences; 35% to 45% were seen once. The CDR3 loop spans 13 amino acids. Germline V gene data show CDR1 as DFQATT and CDR2 as SNEGSKA (reference sequence). The V gene end was trimmed by 2 bases and the J gene end by 1 base; junction bases not matched to a gene: 1. The chain has TRBV20-1 and TRBJ1-1; 7 bases line up with TRBD1. The origin of this receptor is a woman under 30 in good health. Specimen: blood. The CDR3 here is CSARRTGNTEAFF. Written as DNA, the CDR3 is TGCAGTGCTAGAAGGACAGGGAACACTGAAGCTTTCTTT.